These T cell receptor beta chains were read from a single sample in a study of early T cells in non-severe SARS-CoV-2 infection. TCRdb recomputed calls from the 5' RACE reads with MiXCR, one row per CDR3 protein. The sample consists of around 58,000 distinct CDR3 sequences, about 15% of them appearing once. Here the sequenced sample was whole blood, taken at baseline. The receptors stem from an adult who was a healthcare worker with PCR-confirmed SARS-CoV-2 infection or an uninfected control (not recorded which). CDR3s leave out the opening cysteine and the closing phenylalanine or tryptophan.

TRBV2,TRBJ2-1,ASRRLAGGHTAYNEQF
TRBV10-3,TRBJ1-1,AISEFSGYTEAF
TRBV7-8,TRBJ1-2,ASSSPGQVIYGYT
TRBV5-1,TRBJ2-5,ASSLAGTASETQY
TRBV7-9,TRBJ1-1,ASSPQGFTEAF
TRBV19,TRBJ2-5,ASSLPSRSGLQETQY
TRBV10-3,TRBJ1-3,AIKASGNTIY
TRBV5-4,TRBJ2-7,AGRSGSSYEQY
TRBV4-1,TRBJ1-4,ASSQDPVGGGEKLF
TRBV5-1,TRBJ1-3,ASSSGPNSGNTIY
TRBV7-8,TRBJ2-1,ASSLVGLAGNNEQF
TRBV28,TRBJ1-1,ASSLPTSLVREAF
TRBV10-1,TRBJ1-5,ASSNRDLPFNQPQH
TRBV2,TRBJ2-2,ASSDRGAGELF
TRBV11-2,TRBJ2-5,ASSPGTARGY
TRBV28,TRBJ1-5,ASSTGGFVNQPQH